This T cell receptor beta chain derives from a study of pediatric ulcerative colitis. Rectal tissue came from one to two pinch biopsies taken at colonoscopy. TCRdb's table, derived via immunoSEQ multiplex PCR, lists solely in-frame clones and lacks some. The repertoire includes approximately 37,000 clones, roughly 82% of them detected once, and roughly 8.6% sits in the top ten. The length of the CDR3 is 18 residues. The V and J ends lost 2 bases and 2 bases respectively, with 18 bases between them. CDR1 is SGHAT and CDR2 is FQNNGV in the germline V gene. Sequenced: gut tissue. The chain joins TRBV11-2 to TRBJ2-2; D not certain. The origin of this receptor is a boy aged 5 to 17 with severe ulcerative colitis. The CDR3 reads CASSLPLGSSLNTGELFF. In nucleotides, the CDR3 is TGTGCCAGCAGCTTACCTCTGGGTAGTAGTCTTAACACCGGGGAGCTGTTTTTT.